This is a list of T cell receptor beta chains from one sample in a study of cytomegalovirus exposure and HLA in healthy donors. Profiled with immunoSEQ multiplex PCR; TCRdb holds only in-frame clones, not every one. The sample holds over 150,000 clones, 95% to 97% seen once. The sample was PBMCs. These receptors originate from a woman aged 18-29 years in good health and CMV-seronegative. The CDR3 runs from the conserved cysteine through the conserved F or W. The D gene is left open where the match is weak. Not every row has a clone size; where given, it reads once, few, many or a size class.

d_call	v_call	clone_size	j_call	cdr3_nt	cdr3_aa
TRBD1	TRBV29-1	-	TRBJ2-2	TGCAGCGTTGAAGCTTCGGACAGGGACACCGGGGAGCTGTTTTTT	CSVEASDRDTGELFF
-	TRBV5-1	-	TRBJ2-7	TGCGCCAGCAGCTCCGGACAGCCGGGCGGCTACGAGCAGTACTTC	CASSSGQPGGYEQYF
-	TRBV5-5	once	TRBJ2-7	TGTGCCACCCGGGACTCCTCCTACGAGCAGTACTTC	CATRDSSYEQYF
TRBD1	TRBV4-2	-	TRBJ1-5	TGTGCCAGCAGCAAACAGGGGGGCAATCAGCCCCAGCATTTT	CASSKQGGNQPQHF
TRBD1	TRBV5-1	-	TRBJ1-2	TGCGCCAGCAGCTTGACGCCGGGACAGGCTCCTTATGGCTACACCTTC	CASSLTPGQAPYGYTF
-	TRBV6-5	-	TRBJ2-4	TGTGCCAGCAGACAAGAAAACATTCAGTACTTC	CASRQENIQYF
-	TRBV6-5	-	TRBJ1-3	TGTGCCAGCAGTTCGGGGGGCCGTGGAAACACCATATATTTT	CASSSGGRGNTIYF
TRBD1	TRBV6-5	few	TRBJ1-2	TGTGCCAGCAGGACAGGGGACCTCTATGGCTACACCTTC	CASRTGDLYGYTF
-	TRBV5-1	-	TRBJ2-1	TGCGCCAGCAGCTTGGTTCCAGGGGCGCGATTCTTC	CASSLVPGARFF
TRBD2	TRBV6-6	-	TRBJ2-3	TGTGCCAGCACCGACGTGGGGACTAGGCCCGATACGCAGTATTTT	CASTDVGTRPDTQYF
-	TRBV19	-	TRBJ1-1	TGTGCCAGTAGTACCACAGGGCCCATGAACACTGAAGCTTTCTTT	CASSTTGPMNTEAFF
TRBD1	TRBV7-8	-	TRBJ2-7	TGTGCCAGCAGCTTGGGGGACAGGGACTACGAGCAGTACTTC	CASSLGDRDYEQYF
-	TRBV14	-	TRBJ2-7	TGTGCCAGCAGCCAAGATCACGAAGGAACAGGGCGAAGGAGCGAGCAGTACTTC	CASSQDHEGTGRRSEQYF
TRBD1	TRBV2	-	TRBJ1-6	TGTGCCAGCAACCTACAGGGGATATACAATTCACCCCTCCACTTT	CASNLQGIYNSPLHF
TRBD2	TRBV27	-	TRBJ2-1	TGTGCCAGCAGCCACCTACTAGCGGGGGGGTTCAATGAGCAGTTCTTC	CASSHLLAGGFNEQFF
TRBD1	TRBV4-3	-	TRBJ2-3	TGCGCCAGCAGCCAAGATTTAGAACAGGGGGTCCCAGATACGCAGTATTTT	CASSQDLEQGVPDTQYF
-	TRBV4-3	-	TRBJ1-1	TGCGCCAGCAGCCAAGAAGGGGGTGGGCACAGTTCCTGGTTGTCCGGGCCTGAAGCTTTCTTT	CASSQEGGGHSSWLSGPEAFF